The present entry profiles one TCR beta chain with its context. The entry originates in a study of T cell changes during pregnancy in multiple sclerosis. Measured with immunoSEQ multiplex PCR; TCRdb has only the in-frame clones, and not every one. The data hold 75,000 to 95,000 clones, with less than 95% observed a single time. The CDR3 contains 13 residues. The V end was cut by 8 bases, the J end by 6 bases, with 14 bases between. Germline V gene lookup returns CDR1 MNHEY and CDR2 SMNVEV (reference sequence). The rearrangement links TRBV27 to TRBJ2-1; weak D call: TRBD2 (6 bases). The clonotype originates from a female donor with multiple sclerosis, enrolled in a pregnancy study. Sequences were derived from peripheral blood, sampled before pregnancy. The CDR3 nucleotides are TGTGCCAGCGGGGAAGCGGGTAGCAATGAGCAGTTCTTC. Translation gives CASGEAGSNEQFF.